This TCR beta chain is drawn from a study of prognosis after radiotherapy for stage I lung cancer. Study background: Patients with newly diagnosed primary stage I lung tumors numbered over 13, with roughly 5 others having oligometastatic NSCLC after surgical resection of the primary tumor. Non-small cell lung cancer patients were all deemed medically inoperable.

Study results and caveats: Patients with distant metastases had lower Shannon entropy after stereotactic body radiation therapy. As reported, TRBV and TRBJ gene usage differed between patients who had metastases and those who did not.

Concerning this clonotype itself: What it binds is not known. This sequence is one base from a far larger clone and is likely a read error.

Germline assignment: CDR1 SGHAT and CDR2 FQNNGV. The CDR3 has 18 residues. The germline V and J ends were trimmed by 3 bases and 6 bases, with 23 bases remaining between them. Starting from genomic DNA, TCR beta CDR3 was amplified through two-round multiplex PCR. The first round of PCR was done with primers that matched each TRBV and TRBJ gene. TCRdb reprocessed the multiplex PCR reads with MiXCR, giving one entry per CDR3 protein. The data show 11,000 to 15,000 distinct CDR3 sequences, around three fifths seen once. The sequence was collected from a donor aged 50 or older with non-small cell lung cancer. Sample: PBMCs, taken before or after stereotactic body radiation therapy (not recorded which). The chain links TRBV11-2 to TRBJ1-4; TRBD1 is a possible D gene (5 bases). This chain's CDR3 is CASSFAVGLLGTYEKLFF. CDR3 bases: TGTGCCAGCAGCTTCGCCGTGGGTCTCTTGGGGACCTATGAAAAACTGTTTTTT.